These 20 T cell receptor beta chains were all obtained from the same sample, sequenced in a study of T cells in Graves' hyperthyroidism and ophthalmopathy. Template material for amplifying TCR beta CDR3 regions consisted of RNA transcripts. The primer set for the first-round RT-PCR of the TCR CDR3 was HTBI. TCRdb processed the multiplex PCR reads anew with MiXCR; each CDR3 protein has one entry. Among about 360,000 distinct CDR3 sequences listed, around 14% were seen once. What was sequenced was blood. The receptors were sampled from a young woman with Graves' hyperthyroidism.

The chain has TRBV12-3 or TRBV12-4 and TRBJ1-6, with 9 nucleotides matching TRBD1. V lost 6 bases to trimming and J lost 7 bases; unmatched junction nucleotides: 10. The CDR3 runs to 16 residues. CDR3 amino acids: CASRSTPGQGNSPLHF. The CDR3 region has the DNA TGTGCCAGCAGAAGTACCCCGGGACAGGGAAATTCACCCCTCCACTTT.

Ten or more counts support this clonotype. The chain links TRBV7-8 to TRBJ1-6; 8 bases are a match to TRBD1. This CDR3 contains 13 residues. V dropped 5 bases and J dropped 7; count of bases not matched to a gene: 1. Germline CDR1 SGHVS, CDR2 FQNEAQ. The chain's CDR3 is CASSGQGNSPLHF. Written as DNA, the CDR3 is TGTGCCAGCAGCGGACAGGGCAATTCACCCCTCCACTTT.

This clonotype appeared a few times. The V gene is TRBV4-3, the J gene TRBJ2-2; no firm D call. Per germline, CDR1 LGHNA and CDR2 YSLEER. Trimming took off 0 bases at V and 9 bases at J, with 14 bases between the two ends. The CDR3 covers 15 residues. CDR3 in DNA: TGCGCCAGCAGCCAAGACTCTCCGGCTCCCCGGGAGCTGTTTTTT. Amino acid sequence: CASSQDSPAPRELFF.

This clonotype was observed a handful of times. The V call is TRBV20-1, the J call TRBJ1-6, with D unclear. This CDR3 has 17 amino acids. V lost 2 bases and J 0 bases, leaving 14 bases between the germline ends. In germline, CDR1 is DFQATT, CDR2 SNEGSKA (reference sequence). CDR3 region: CSARISGLRSYNSPLHF. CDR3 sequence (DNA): TGCAGTGCTAGAATTTCGGGTCTACGCTCCTATAATTCACCCCTCCACTTT.

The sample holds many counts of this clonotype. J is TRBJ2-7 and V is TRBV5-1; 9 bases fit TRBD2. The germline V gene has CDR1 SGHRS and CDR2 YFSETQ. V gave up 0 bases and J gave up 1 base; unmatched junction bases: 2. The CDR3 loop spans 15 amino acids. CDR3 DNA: TGCGCCAGCAGCTTGGATAGCGGGAGTTCCTACGAGCAGTACTTC. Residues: CASSLDSGSSYEQYF.

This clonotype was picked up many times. CDR3 sequence reads: CSARDLKGAGRTEAFF. The CDR3 DNA reads TGCAGTGCTAGAGATCTGAAGGGGGCAGGTAGGACTGAAGCTTTCTTT. This chain joins TRBV20-1 and TRBJ1-1, with 7 bases aligning to TRBD1. The CDR3 has 16 residues. Germline CDR1 is DFQATT and CDR2 is SNEGSKA (reference sequence). The V and J ends lost 0 bases and 5 bases, in that order; junction bases with no gene match: 12.

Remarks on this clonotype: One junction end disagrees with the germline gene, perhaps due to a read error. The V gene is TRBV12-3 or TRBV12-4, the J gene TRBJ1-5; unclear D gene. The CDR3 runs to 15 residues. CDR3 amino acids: CASSFNSHSSQPQHF. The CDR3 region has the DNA TGTGCCAGCAGTTTTAACAGCCATAGCAGTCAGCCCCAGCATTTT.

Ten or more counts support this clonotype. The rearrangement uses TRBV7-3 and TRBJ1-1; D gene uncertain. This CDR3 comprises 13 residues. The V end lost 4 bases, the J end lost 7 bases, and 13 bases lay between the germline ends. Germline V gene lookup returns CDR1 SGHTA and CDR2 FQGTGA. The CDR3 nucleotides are TGTGCCAGCAGCTCCAATGTGGTGGGTGAAGCTTTCTTT. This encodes CASSSNVVGEAFF. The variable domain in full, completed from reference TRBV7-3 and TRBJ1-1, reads GAGVSQTPSNKVTEKGKYVELRCDPISGHTALYWYRQSLGQGPEFLIYFQGTGAADDSGLPNDRFFAVRPEGSVSTLKIQRTERGDSAVYLCASSSNVVGEAFFGQGTRLTVV.

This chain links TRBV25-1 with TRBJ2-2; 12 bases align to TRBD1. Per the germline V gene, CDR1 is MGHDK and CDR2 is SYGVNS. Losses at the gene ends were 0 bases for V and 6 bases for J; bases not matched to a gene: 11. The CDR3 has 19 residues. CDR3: CASSEYRLGQGAVAGELFF. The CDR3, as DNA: TGTGCCAGCAGTGAATATCGTCTGGGACAGGGGGCTGTCGCCGGGGAGCTGTTTTTT. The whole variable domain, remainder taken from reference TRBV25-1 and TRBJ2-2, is EADIYQTPRYLVIGTGKKITLECSQTMGHDKMYWYQQDPGMELHLIHYSYGVNSTEKGDLSSESTVSRIRTEHFPLTLESARPSHTSQYLCASSEYRLGQGAVAGELFFGEGSRLTVL.

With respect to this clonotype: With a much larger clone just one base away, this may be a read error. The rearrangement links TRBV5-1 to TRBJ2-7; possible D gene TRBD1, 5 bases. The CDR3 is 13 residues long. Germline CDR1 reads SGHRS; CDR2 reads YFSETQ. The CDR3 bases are TGCGCCAGCAGCTTGGAGCAGGGTGGCGAGCGGTACTTC. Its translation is CASSLEQGGERYF. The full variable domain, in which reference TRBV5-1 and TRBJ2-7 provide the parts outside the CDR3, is KAGVTQTPRYLIKTRGQQVTLSCSPISGHRSVSWYQQTPGQGLQFLFEYFSETQRNKGNFPGRFSGRQFSNSRSEMNVSTLELGDSALYLCASSLEQGGERYFGPGTRLTVT.

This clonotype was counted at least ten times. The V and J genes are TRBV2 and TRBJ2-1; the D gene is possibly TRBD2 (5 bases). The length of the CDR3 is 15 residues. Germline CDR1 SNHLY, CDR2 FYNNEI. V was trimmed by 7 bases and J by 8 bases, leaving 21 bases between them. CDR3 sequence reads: CASKEVGNSFDEQFF. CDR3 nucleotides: TGTGCCAGCAAGGAGGTAGGGAACTCTTTTGATGAGCAGTTCTTC. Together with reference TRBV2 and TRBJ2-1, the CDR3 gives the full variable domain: EPEVTQTPSHQVTQMGQEVILRCVPISNHLYFYWYRQILGQKVEFLVSFYNNEISEKSEIFDDQFSVERPDGSNFTLKIRSTKLEDSAMYFCASKEVGNSFDEQFFGPGTRLTVL.

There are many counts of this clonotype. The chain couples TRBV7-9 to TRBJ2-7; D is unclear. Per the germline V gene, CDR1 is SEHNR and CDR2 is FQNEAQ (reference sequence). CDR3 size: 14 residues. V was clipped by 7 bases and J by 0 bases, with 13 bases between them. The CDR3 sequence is CASTSGLSSYEQYF. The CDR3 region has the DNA TGTGCCAGCACCTCAGGATTAAGCTCCTACGAGCAGTACTTC.

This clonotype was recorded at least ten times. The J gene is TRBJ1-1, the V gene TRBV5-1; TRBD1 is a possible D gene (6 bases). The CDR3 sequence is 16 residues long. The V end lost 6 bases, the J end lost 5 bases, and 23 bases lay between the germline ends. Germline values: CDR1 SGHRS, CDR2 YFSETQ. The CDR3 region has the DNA TGCGCCAGCAAAGGGGGTGGAGGGCCGGTGTGGACTGAAGCTTTCTTT. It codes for CASKGGGGPVWTEAFF.

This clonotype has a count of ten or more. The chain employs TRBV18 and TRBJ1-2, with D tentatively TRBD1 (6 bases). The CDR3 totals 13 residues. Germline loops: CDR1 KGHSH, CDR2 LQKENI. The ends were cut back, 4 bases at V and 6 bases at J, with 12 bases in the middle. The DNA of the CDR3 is TGTGCCAGCTCACTATACAGGGAGGATGGCTACACCTTC. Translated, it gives CASSLYREDGYTF.

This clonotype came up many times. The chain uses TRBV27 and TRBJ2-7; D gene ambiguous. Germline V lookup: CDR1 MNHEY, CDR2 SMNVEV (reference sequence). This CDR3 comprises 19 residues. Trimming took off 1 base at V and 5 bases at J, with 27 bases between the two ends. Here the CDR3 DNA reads TGTGCCAGCAGTTTATTTTGGGATCCCTTGCAGACCGTATTCCACGAGCAGTACTTC. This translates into CASSLFWDPLQTVFHEQYF.

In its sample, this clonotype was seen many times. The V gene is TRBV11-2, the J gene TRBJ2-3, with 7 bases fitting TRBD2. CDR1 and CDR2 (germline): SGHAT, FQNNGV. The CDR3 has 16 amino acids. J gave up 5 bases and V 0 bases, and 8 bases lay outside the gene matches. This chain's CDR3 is CASSLDPAGIGDTQYF. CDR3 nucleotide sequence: TGTGCCAGCAGCTTAGACCCAGCGGGGATTGGAGATACGCAGTATTTT.

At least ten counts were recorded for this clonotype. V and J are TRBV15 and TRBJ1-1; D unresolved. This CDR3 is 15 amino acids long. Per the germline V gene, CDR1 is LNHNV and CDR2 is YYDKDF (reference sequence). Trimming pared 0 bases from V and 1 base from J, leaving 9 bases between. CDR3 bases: TGTGCCACCAGCAGAGATCTAAAGGAGAACACTGAAGCTTTCTTT. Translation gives CATSRDLKENTEAFF.

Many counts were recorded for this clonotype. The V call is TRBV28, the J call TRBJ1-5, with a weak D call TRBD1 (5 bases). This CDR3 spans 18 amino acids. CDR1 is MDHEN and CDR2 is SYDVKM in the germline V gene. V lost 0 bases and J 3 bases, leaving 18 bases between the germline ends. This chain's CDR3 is CASSLWKGSYVYNQPQHF. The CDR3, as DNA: TGTGCCAGCAGTTTATGGAAGGGGAGCTACGTCTACAATCAGCCCCAGCATTTT. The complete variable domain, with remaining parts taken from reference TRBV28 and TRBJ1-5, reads DVKVTQSSRYLVKRTGEKVFLECVQDMDHENMFWYRQDPGLGLRLIYFSYDVKMKEKGDIPEGYSVSREKKERFSLILESASTNQTSMYLCASSLWKGSYVYNQPQHFGDGTRLSIL.

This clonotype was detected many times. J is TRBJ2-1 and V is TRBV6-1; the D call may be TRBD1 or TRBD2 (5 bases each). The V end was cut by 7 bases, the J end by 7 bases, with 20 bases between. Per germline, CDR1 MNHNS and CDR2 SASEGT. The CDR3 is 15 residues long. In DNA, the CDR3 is TGTGCCAGCAAATCCGGGACGGTGGCTAGAAATGAGCAGTTCTTC. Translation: CASKSGTVARNEQFF.

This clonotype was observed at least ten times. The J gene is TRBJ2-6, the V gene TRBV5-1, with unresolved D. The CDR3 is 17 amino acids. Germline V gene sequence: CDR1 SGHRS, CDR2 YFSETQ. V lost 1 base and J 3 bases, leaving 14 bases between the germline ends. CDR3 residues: CASSLFERPLGANVLTF. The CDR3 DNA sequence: TGCGCCAGCAGCTTGTTTGAAAGGCCCCTTGGGGCCAACGTCCTGACTTTC.